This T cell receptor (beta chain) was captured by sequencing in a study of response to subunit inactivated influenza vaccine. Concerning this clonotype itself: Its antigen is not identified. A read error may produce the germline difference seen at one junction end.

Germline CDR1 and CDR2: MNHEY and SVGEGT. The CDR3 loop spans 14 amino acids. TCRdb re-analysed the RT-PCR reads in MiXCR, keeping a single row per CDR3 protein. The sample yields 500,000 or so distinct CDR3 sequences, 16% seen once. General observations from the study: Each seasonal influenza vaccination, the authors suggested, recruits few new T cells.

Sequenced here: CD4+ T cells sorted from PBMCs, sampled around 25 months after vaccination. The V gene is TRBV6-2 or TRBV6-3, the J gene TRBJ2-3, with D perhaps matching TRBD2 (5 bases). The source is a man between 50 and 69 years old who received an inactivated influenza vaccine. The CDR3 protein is CASSYAASLDTRYF. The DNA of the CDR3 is TGTGCCAGCAGTTACGCGGCTAGCTTAGATACGCGGTATTTT.